The clone carrying this T cell receptor beta chain was picked up a small number of times. MiXCR was run by TCRdb on the 5' RACE reads, yielding one entry per CDR3 protein. The sample has around 510,000 distinct CDR3 sequences; about 13% are singletons. The data were taken from a study of identical twins. Germline V gene data show CDR1 as LGHNA and CDR2 as YSLEER. The V end lost 0 bases, the J end lost 2 bases, and 22 bases lay between the germline ends. The CDR3 is 20 amino acids. The sample also formed part of further work on yellow fever vaccine responses in identical twins.

The chain recombines TRBV4-3 with TRBJ2-2, with D perhaps given as TRBD1 or TRBD2 (6 bases each). This clonotype originated in a woman aged 18-29 years in good health. What was sequenced was CD4+ T cells sorted from blood. For the CDR3, the DNA is TGCGCCAGCAGCCAAGATACCGGGACGGGGGCGGCTGCCAACACCGGGGAGCTGTTTTTT. It is translated as CASSQDTGTGAAANTGELFF.